This T cell receptor beta chain was documented in a study of blood T cell repertoires in COVID-19. Using immunoSEQ multiplex PCR, the repertoire was profiled, and TCRdb retains in-frame clones only, with some absent. Here the sample spans 250,000 to 300,000 clones, around 90% being singletons. The germline V and J ends were trimmed by 5 bases and 4 bases, with 12 bases remaining between them. The CDR3 loop spans 14 amino acids. Germline V gene sequence: CDR1 LNHDA, CDR2 SQIVND (reference sequence). This clonotype was obtained from a middle-aged woman who had recovered from COVID-19. Sequencing was done on a sample of PBMCs or T cells enriched from blood (not recorded which). The chain has TRBV19 and TRBJ1-5; no clear D. This CDR3 reads CASSREGENQPQHF. Here the CDR3 DNA reads TGTGCCAGTAGTCGAGAGGGAGAAAATCAGCCCCAGCATTTT.